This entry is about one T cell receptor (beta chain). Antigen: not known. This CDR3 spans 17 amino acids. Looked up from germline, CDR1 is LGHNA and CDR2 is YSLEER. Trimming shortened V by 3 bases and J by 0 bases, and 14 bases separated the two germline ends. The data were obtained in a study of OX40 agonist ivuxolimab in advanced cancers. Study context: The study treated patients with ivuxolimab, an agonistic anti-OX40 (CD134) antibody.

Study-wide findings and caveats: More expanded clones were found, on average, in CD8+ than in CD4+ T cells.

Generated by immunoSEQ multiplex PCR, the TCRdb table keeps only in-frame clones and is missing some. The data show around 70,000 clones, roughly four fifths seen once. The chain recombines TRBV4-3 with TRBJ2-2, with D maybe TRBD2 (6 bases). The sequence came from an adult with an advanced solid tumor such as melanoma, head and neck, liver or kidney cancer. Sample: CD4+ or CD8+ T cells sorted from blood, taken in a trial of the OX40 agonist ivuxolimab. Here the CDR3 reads CASSHPAGFANTGELFF. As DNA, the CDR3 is TGCGCCAGCAGCCACCCGGCGGGATTTGCGAACACCGGGGAGCTGTTTTTT.